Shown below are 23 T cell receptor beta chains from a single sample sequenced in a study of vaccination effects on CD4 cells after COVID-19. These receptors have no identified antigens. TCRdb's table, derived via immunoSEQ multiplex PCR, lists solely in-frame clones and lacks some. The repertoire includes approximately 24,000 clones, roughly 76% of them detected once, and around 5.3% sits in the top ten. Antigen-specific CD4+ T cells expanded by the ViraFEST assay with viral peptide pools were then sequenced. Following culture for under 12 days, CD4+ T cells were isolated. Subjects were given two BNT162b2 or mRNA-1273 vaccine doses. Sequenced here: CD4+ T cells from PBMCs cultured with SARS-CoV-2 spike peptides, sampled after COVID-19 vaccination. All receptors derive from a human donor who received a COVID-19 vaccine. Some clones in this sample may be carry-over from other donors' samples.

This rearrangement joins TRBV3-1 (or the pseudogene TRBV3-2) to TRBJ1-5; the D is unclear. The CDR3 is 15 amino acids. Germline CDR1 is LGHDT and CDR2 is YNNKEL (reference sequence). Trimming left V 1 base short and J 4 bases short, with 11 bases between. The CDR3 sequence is CASSQGEPRNQPQHF. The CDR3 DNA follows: TGTGCCAGCAGCCAAGGGGAACCGAGAAATCAGCCCCAGCATTTT.

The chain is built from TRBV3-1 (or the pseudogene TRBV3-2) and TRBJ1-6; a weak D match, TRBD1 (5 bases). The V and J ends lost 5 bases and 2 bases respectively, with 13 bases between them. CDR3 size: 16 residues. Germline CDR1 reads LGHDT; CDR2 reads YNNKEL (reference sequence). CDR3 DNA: TGTGCCAGCAGCAAGAACAGACAGACCTATAATTCACCCCTCCACTTT. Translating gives CASSKNRQTYNSPLHF.

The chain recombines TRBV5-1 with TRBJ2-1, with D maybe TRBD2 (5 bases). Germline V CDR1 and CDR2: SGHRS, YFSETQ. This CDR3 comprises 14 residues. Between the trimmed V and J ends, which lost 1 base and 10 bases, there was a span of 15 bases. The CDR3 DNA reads TGCGCCAGCAGCTTGTTTTCCGCGGGTGAGGAGCAGTTCTTC. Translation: CASSLFSAGEEQFF.

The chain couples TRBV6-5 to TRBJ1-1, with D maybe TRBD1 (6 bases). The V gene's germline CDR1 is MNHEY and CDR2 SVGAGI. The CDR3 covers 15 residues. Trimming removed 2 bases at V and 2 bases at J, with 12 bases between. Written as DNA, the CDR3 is TGTGCCAGCAGTTACGATAGGGGGGGAAACACTGAAGCTTTCTTT. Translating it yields CASSYDRGGNTEAFF.

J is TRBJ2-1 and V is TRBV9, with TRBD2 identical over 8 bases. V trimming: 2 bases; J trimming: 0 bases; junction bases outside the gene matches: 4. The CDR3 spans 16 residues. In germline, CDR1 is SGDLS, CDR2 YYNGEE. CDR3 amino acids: CASSVGGGSSYNEQFF. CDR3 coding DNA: TGTGCCAGCAGCGTTGGCGGGGGGTCCTCCTACAATGAGCAGTTCTTC.

Written as DNA, the CDR3 is TGTGCCAGCCTCCGGACAGCGGAGCCCCTCCACTTT. Protein product: CASLRTAEPLHF. V usage is TRBV21-1 and J usage is TRBJ1-6; the table's D call, TRBD1, has no DNA check behind it. TRBV21-1 constitutes a pseudogene. This CDR3 spans 12 amino acids.

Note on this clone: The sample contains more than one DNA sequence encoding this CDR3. The chain's CDR3 is CASSPLAGGQETQYF. CDR3 DNA sequence: TGTGCCAGCTCACCACTAGCGGGGGGTCAAGAGACCCAGTACTTC. The rearrangement joins TRBV18 to TRBJ2-5; TRBD2 agrees at 10 bases. In germline, CDR1 is KGHSH, CDR2 LQKENI. The CDR3 is made up of 15 amino acids. J gave up 2 bases and V 1 base, and 1 base lay outside the gene matches.

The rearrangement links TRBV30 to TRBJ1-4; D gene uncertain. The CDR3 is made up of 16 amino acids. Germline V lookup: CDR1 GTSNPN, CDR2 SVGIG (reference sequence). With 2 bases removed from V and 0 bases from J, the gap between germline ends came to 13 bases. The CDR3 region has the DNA TGTGCCTGGAGTTTCAGCGGCCTTGCAACTAATGAAAAACTGTTTTTT. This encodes CAWSFSGLATNEKLFF.

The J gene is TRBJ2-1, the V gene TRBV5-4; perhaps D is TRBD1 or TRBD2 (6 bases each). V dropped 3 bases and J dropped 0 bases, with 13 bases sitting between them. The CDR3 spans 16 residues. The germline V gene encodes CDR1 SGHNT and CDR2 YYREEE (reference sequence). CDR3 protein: CASSSGGGSSYNEQFF. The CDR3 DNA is TGTGCCAGCAGCTCCGGGGGCGGGTCCTCCTACAATGAGCAGTTCTTC.

CDR3 residues: CATSDPSRGEDYGYTF. The CDR3 DNA follows: TGTGCCACCAGTGATCCCTCGAGGGGGGAAGACTATGGCTACACCTTC. The chain links TRBV24-1 to TRBJ1-2, with D possibly TRBD1 on 6 matching bases. CDR3 size: 16 residues. Between the trimmed V and J ends, which lost 3 bases and 3 bases, there was a span of 16 bases. Germline V gene sequence: CDR1 KGHDR, CDR2 SFDVKD.

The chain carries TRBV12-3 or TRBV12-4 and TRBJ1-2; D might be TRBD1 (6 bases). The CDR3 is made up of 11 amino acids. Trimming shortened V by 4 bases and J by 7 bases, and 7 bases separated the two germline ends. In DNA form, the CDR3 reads TGTGCCAGCAGTTACAGGGTTGGCTACACCTTC. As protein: CASSYRVGYTF.

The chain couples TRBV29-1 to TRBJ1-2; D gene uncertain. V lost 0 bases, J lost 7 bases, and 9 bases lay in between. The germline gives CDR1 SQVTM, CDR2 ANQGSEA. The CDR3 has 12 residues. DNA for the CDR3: TGCAGCGTTGAAGACATCGGAGGTGGCTACACCTTC. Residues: CSVEDIGGGYTF.

The CDR3 region is CASSVYGSNQPQHF. The CDR3 DNA reads as TGTGCCAGCAGCGTGTACGGTAGCAATCAGCCCCAGCATTTT. J is TRBJ1-5 and V is TRBV5-8; D is uncertain. Germline-derived CDR1 and CDR2 are SGHTS and YDEGEE. This CDR3 is 14 amino acids long. Trimming stripped 4 bases from V and 0 bases from J, with 8 bases between. The full variable domain, its missing parts supplied by reference TRBV5-8 and TRBJ1-5, is EAGVTQSPTHLIKTRGQQATLRCSPISGHTSVYWYQQALGLGLQFLLWYDEGEERNRGNFPPRFSGRQFPNYSSELNVNALELEDSALYLCASSVYGSNQPQHFGDGTRLSIL.

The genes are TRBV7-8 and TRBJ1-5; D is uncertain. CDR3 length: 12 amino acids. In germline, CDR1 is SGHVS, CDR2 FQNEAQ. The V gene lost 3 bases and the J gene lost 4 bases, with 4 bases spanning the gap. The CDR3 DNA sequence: TGTGCCAGCAGCTTCAGGAATCAGCCCCAGCATTTT. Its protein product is CASSFRNQPQHF.

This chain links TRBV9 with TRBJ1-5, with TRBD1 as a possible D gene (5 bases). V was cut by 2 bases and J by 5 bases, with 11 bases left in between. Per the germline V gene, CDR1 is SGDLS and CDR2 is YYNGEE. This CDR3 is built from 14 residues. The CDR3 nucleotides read TGTGCCAGCAGCGTTCAGGGAGGGTATCAGCCCCAGCATTTT. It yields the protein CASSVQGGYQPQHF.

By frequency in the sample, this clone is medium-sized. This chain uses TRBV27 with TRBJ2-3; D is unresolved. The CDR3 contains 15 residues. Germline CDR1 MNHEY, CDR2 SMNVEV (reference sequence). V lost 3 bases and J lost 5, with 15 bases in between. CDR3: CASSLAATNGDTQYF. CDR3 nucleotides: TGTGCCAGCAGTTTGGCAGCAACTAACGGAGATACGCAGTATTTT.

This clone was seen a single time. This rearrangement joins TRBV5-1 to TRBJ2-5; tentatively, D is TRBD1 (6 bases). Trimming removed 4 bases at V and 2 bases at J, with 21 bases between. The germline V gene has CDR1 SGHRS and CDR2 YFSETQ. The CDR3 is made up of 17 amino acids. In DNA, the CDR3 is TGCGCCAGCAGCATAAGACCTACAGGGAACCCGCAAGAGACCCAGTACTTC. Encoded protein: CASSIRPTGNPQETQYF.

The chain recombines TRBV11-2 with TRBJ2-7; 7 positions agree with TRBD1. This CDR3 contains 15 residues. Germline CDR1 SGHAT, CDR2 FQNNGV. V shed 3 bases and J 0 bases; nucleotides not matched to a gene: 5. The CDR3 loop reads CASSFTTGYSYEQYV. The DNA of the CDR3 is TGTGCCAGCAGCTTTACGACAGGGTACTCCTACGAGCAGTACGTC.

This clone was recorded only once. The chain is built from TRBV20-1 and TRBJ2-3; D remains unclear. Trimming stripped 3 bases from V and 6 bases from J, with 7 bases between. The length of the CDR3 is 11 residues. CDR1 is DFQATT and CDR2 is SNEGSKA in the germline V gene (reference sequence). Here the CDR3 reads CSASNGDTQYF. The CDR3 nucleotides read TGCAGTGCTAGTAATGGGGATACGCAGTATTTT.

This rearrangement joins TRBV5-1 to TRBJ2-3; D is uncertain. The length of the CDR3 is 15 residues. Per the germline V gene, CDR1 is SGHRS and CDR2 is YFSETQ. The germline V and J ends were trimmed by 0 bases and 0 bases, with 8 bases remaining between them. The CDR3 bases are TGCGCCAGCAGCTTGGCTATGCCTAGCACAGATACGCAGTATTTT. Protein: CASSLAMPSTDTQYF.

This CDR3 reads CASSRGTSASSSTDTQYF. CDR3 DNA sequence: TGTGCCAGCAGCCGGGGGACTAGCGCGAGTAGTAGCACAGATACGCAGTATTTT. The chain uses TRBV11-3 and TRBJ2-3, with 10 bases aligning to TRBD2. V lost 5 bases, J lost 0 bases, and 11 bases stayed unmatched. The germline V gene has CDR1 SGHNT and CDR2 YENEEA. The CDR3 is 18 residues long.

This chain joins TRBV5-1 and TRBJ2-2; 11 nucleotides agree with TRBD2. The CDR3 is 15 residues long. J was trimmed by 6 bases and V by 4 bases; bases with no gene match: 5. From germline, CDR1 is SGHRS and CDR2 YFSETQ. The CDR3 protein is CASSPGTSGPGELFF. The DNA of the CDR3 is TGCGCCAGCAGCCCAGGGACTAGCGGCCCCGGGGAGCTGTTTTTT.

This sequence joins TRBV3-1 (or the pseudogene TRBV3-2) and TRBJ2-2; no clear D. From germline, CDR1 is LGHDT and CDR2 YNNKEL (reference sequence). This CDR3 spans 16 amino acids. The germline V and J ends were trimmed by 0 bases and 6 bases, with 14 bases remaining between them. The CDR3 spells CASSQDRIRISGELFF. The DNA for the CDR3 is TGTGCCAGCAGCCAAGATCGAATCAGGATCTCCGGGGAGCTGTTTTTT.